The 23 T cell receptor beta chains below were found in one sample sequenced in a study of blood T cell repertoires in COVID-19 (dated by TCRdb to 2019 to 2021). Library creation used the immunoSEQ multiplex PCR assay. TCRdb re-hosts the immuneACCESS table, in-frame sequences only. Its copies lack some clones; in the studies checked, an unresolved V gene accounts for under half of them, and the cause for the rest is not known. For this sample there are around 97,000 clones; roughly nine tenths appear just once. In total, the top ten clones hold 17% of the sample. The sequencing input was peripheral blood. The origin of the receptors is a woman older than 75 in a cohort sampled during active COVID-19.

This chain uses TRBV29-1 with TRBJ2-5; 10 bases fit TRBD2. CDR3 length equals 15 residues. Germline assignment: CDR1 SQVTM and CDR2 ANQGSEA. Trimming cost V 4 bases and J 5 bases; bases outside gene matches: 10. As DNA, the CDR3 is TGCAGCGTTGTTGTTCTAGCGGGAGTCGGTGAGACCCAGTACTTC. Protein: CSVVVLAGVGETQYF.

The CDR3 reads CASSYTSLRVTYEQYF. CDR3 nucleotide sequence: TGTGCCAGCAGTTACACTAGCTTGCGTGTGACCTACGAGCAGTACTTC. The V and J genes are TRBV6-5 and TRBJ2-7; tentatively, D is TRBD2 (6 bases). V was cut by 2 bases and J by 2 bases, with 16 bases left in between. CDR1 and CDR2 from the germline V gene are MNHEY and SVGAGI. The CDR3 sequence is 16 residues long.

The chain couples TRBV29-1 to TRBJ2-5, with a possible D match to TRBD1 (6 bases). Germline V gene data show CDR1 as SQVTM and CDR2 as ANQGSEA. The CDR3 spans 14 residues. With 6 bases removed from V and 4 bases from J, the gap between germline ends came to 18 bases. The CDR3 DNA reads TGCAGCGTCAGGGTACAGGGTAAGGGAGAGACCCAGTACTTC. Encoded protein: CSVRVQGKGETQYF.

The CDR3, as DNA: TGTGCCAGCAGTGGGAGGGCTTGGGACGAGCAGTACTTC. Protein product: CASSGRAWDEQYF. The chain combines TRBV25-1 with TRBJ2-7, with TRBD2 as a possible D gene (6 bases). Germline values: CDR1 MGHDK, CDR2 SYGVNS. The CDR3 loop spans 13 amino acids. V was trimmed by 4 bases and J by 5 bases, leaving 12 bases between them.

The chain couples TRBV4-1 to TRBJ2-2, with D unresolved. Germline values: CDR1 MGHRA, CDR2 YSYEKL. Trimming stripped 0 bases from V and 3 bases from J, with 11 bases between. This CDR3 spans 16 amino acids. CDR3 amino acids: CASSQDHPGYTGELFF. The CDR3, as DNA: TGCGCCAGCAGCCAAGATCATCCAGGTTACACCGGGGAGCTGTTTTTT.

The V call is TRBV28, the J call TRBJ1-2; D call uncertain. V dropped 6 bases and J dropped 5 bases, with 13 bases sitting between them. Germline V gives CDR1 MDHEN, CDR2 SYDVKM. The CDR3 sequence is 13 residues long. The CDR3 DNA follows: TGTGCCAGCAGCCTAGCCGGGGTTTATGGCTACACCTTC. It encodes CASSLAGVYGYTF.

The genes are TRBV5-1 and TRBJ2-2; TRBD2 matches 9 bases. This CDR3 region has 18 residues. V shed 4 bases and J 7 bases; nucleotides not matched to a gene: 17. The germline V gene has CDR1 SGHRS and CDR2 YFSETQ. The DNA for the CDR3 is TGCGCCAGCAGCCCTTCCCCGGGCGCGGGGGGGCCCGGCGGGGAGCTGTTTTTT. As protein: CASSPSPGAGGPGGELFF.

The DNA for the CDR3 is TGTGCCTGGGGGGGACAGGAATTTGAGACCCAGTACTTC. It is translated as CAWGGQEFETQYF. The genes are TRBV30 and TRBJ2-5, with TRBD1 matching over 8 bases. CDR1 and CDR2 from the germline V gene are GTSNPN and SVGIG (reference sequence). V shed 5 bases, J shed 5 bases, and the junction held 7 bases outside the gene matches. The CDR3 totals 13 residues.

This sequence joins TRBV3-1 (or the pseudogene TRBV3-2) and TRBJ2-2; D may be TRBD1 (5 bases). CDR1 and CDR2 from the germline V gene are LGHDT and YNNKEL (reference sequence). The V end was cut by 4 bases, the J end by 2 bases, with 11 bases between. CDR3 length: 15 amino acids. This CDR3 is CASSPAGSNTGELFF. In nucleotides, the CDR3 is TGTGCCAGCAGCCCAGCAGGGTCTAACACCGGGGAGCTGTTTTTT.

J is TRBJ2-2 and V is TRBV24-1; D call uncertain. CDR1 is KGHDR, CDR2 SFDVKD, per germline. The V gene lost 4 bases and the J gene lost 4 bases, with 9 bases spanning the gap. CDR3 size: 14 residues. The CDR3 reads CATSDPQRTGELFF. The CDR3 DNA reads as TGTGCCACCAGTGACCCTCAGCGCACCGGGGAGCTGTTTTTT.

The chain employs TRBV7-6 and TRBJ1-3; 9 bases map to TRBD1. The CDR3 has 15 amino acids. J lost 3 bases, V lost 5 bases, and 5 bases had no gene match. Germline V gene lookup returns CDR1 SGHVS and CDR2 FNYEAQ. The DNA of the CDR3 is TGTGCCAGCAGCGAACAGGGGGCGTATGGAAACACCATATATTTT. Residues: CASSEQGAYGNTIYF. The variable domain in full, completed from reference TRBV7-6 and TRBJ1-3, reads GAGVSQSPRYKVTKRGQDVALRCDPISGHVSLYWYRQALGQGPEFLTYFNYEAQQDKSGLPNDRFSAERPEGSISTLTIQRTEQRDSAMYRCASSEQGAYGNTIYFGEGSWLTVV.

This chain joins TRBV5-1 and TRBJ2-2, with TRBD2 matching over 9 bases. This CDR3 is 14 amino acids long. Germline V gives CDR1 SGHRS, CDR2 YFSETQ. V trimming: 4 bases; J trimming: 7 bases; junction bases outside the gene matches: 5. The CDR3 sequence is CASSPRTSVGELFF. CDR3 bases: TGCGCCAGCAGCCCTCGGACTAGCGTCGGGGAGCTGTTTTTT.

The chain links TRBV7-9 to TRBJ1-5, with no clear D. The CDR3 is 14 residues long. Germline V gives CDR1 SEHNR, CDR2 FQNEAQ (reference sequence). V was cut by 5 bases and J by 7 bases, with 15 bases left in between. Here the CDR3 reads CASSGSAEGQPQHF. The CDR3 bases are TGTGCCAGCAGCGGGTCAGCCGAGGGACAGCCCCAGCATTTT.

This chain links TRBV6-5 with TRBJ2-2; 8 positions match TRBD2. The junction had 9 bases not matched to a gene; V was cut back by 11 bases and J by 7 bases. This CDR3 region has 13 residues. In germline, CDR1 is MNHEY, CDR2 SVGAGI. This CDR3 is CAAGRGAGGELFF. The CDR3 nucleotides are TGTGCCGCAGGGCGGGGGGCTGGCGGGGAGCTGTTTTTT.

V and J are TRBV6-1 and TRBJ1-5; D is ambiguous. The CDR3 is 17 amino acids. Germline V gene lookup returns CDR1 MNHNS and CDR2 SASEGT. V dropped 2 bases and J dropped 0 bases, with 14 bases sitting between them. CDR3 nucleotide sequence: TGTGCCAGCAGTGAACGATCAGAAGTATATAGCAATCAGCCCCAGCATTTT. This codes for CASSERSEVYSNQPQHF.

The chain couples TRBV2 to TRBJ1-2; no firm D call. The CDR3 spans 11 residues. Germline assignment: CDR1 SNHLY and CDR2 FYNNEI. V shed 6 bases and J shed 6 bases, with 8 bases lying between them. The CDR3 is CASSQRDGYTF. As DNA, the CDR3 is TGTGCCAGCAGCCAGCGAGATGGCTACACCTTC.

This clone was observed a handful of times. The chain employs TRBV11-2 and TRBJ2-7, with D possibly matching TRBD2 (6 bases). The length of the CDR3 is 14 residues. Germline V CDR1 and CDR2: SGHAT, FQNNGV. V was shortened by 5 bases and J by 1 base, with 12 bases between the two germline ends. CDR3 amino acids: CASSPGTVSYEQYF. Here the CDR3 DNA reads TGTGCCAGCAGCCCAGGGACTGTATCCTACGAGCAGTACTTC.

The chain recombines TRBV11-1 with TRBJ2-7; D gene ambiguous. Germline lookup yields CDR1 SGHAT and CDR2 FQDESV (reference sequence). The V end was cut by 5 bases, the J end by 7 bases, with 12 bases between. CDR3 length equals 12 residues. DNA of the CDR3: TGTGCCAGCAGCCCCCTCGGCAGGGAGCAGTACTTC. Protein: CASSPLGREQYF.

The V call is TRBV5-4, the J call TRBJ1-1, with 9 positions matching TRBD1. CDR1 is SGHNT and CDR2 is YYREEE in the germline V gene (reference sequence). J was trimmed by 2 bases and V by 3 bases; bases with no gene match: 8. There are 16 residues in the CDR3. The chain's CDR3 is CASSSGQGRTNTEAFF. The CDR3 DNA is TGTGCCAGCAGCTCTGGACAGGGGAGAACTAACACTGAAGCTTTCTTT.

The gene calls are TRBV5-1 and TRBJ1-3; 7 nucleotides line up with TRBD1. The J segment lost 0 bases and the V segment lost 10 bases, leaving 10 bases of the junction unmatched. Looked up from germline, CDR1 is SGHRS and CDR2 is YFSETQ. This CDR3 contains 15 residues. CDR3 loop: CASCPGTASGNTIYF. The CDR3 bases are TGCGCCTCTTGCCCCGGGACAGCCTCTGGAAACACCATATATTTT.

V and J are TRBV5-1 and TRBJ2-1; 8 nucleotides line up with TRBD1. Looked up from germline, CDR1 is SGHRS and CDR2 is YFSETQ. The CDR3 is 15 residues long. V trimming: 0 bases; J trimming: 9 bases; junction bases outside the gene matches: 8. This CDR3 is CASSLAEGQGGEQFF. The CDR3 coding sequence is TGCGCCAGCAGCTTGGCCGAAGGACAGGGAGGTGAGCAGTTCTTC.

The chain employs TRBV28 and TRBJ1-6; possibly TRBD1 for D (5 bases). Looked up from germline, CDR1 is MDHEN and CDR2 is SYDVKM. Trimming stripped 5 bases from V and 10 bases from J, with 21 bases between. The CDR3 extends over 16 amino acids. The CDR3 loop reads CASSPPRGARESPLHF. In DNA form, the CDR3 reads TGTGCCAGCAGTCCCCCCCGCGGGGCCCGCGAGTCACCCCTCCACTTT.

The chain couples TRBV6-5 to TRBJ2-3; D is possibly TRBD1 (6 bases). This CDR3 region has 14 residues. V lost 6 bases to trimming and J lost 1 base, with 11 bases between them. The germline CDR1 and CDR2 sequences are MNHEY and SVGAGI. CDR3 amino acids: CASSPGVGTDTQYF. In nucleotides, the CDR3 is TGTGCCAGCAGCCCAGGGGTGGGCACAGATACGCAGTATTTT.